This TCR beta chain was sequenced in a study of T cell changes during pregnancy in multiple sclerosis. Trimming left V 3 bases short and J 6 bases short, with 15 bases between. CDR3 length equals 16 residues. Germline values: CDR1 LGHNA, CDR2 YSLEER. Clones were sequenced by immunoSEQ multiplex PCR, and TCRdb holds only the in-frame ones, with some missing. Of some 87,000 clones detected, approximately 92% appear once; the ten largest clones hold about 2.4%. This sequence was found in a female donor with multiple sclerosis, enrolled in a pregnancy study. The gene calls are TRBV4-3 and TRBJ1-6; possibly TRBD1 for D (6 bases). The specimen was peripheral blood, collected in the first trimester of pregnancy. The CDR3 DNA reads TGCGCCAGCAGCCAGGATACAGGGAATGCTAATTCACCCCTCCACTTT. Protein product: CASSQDTGNANSPLHF.